This T cell receptor beta chain was found in a study of blood T cell repertoires in COVID-19. The ends were cut back, 4 bases at V and 1 base at J, with 8 bases in the middle. CDR3 length: 13 amino acids. Per germline, CDR1 SGDLS and CDR2 YYNGEE. In the original analysis: Amplified reference gene primers provided the basis for estimating nucleated cell counts. The data were produced by immunoSEQ multiplex PCR, yet TCRdb's version contains in-frame clones alone and is incomplete. That table is the source of V, J and clone size, and D and trimming were worked out from the DNA. The sample contains 150,000 to 200,000 clones, approximately 86% of which appear only once.

The sequenced sample consisted of peripheral blood. The chain couples TRBV9 to TRBJ1-1; tentatively, D is TRBD1 (5 bases). The TCR sequence derives from a man in his forties with active or convalescent COVID-19. CDR3 in DNA: TGTGCCAGCAGCCTGACAGAGAACACTGAAGCTTTCTTT. Translated, it gives CASSLTENTEAFF.